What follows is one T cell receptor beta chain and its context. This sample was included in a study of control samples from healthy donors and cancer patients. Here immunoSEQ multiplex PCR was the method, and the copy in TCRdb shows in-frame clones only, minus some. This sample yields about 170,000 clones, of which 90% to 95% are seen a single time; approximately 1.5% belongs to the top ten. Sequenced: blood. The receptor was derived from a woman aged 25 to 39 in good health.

CDR3 sequence reads: CASSPLGNSGNTIYF. In DNA form, the CDR3 reads TGTGCCAGCAGCCCCCTGGGCAACTCTGGAAACACCATATATTTT. This chain links TRBV28 with TRBJ1-3; D is unclear. From germline, CDR1 is MDHEN and CDR2 SYDVKM. Trimming shortened V by 6 bases and J by 0 bases, and 12 bases separated the two germline ends. The CDR3 sequence is 15 residues long.